These T cell receptor beta chains were read from a single sample in a study of blood T cell repertoires in COVID-19. Profiling relied on immunoSEQ multiplex PCR, and the TCRdb table lists in-frame clones only, not all of them. The data contain approximately 47,000 clones, approximately 90% of them singletons. The sequencing input was peripheral blood. Receptors originate from a woman of 80 years or more with COVID-19, enrolled during active disease. Each CDR3 is given with its conserved first and last residue. Size tells how often a clone was seen (once, few, many) or the class of an expanded clone, and some rows leave it out.

v_gene	j_gene	abundance	CDR3aa
TRBV5-1	TRBJ1-4	once	CASSRTGVVEKLFF
TRBV5-1	TRBJ2-5	.	CANRGDSPSQQETQYF
TRBV7-2	TRBJ2-2	.	CASSLANRRVAGRGELFF
TRBV5-1	TRBJ2-1	once	CASSLSMWAAGQFF
TRBV10-1	TRBJ1-5	.	CASSSAGPQPQHF
TRBV7-2	TRBJ2-7	.	CASTLGAGTGGGEQYF
TRBV5-1	TRBJ1-5	.	CASSLWTGDNQPQHF
TRBV29-1	TRBJ1-5	.	CSTRQGQNQPQHF
TRBV28	TRBJ1-2	.	CASSTGTGYYGYTF
TRBV3-1/TRBV3-2	TRBJ1-6	.	CASSAGQLNSPLHF
TRBV29-1	TRBJ2-2	.	CSALAGGHTGELFF
TRBV12-3/TRBV12-4	TRBJ1-2	.	CASTFGQGSIYTF
TRBV5-4	TRBJ2-5	.	CASSLDRGWETQYF